This TCR beta chain was profiled in a study of blood T cell repertoires in COVID-19. Background on the study: The samples span acute and convalescent COVID-19 from the United States, Italy and Spain.

Turning to this clone: At one end, the junction sequence differs from germline, possibly due to a read error.

This CDR3 spans 14 amino acids. Germline CDR1 is MNHNS and CDR2 is SASEGT. The table came from immunoSEQ multiplex PCR; TCRdb's copy has only in-frame clones and leaves some out. The sample gives roughly 250,000 clones, about 91% of which show up once; approximately 2.8% is in the top ten. The rearrangement uses TRBV6-1 and TRBJ1-1, with 7 positions matching TRBD1. The sequence came from a woman aged 25 to 39 with acute COVID-19. Material for sequencing was PBMCs or T cells enriched from blood (not recorded which). This CDR3 is CASREVQGDTEAFF. The CDR3 DNA reads TGTGCCAGCAGAGAAGTTCAGGGGGACACTGAAGCTTTCTTT.